The sequence of this T cell receptor (beta chain) was determined in a study of shared clonotypes between healthy human individuals. Deletions cut 1 base from V and 6 bases from J, with 9 bases between. Per germline, CDR1 SGHAT and CDR2 FQNNGV. The CDR3 spans 14 residues. TCRdb's copy holds only in-frame clones and misses some; the assay was immunoSEQ multiplex PCR. Of about 2.3 million clones in the sample, 93% were seen once. The chain uses TRBV11-2 and TRBJ2-2; no clear D gene. The receptor's source is a young man in good health. Some clones in this sample may be carry-over from other donors' samples. The sequenced material came from naive CD4+ T cells from PBMCs. Subset described: CD45RA+ positively selected. In nucleotides, the CDR3 is TGTGCCAGCAGCTTAGTAACGGGTGCCGGGGAGCTGTTTTTT. Translated, it gives CASSLVTGAGELFF.